This T cell receptor (beta chain) emerged from a study of blood T cell repertoires in COVID-19. Between the trimmed V and J ends, which lost 3 bases and 6 bases, there was a span of 15 bases. The CDR3 has 14 residues. The V gene's germline CDR1 is SGDLS and CDR2 YYNGEE. As processed by the authors: Amplifying reference gene primers gave estimates of nucleated cell counts. Profiled with immunoSEQ multiplex PCR; TCRdb holds only in-frame clones, not every one. Clonal size and the V and J genes are those of that table, whereas D and trimming came from the DNA. The repertoire holds hundreds of thousands of clones, with around 90% as singletons.

The V call is TRBV9, the J call TRBJ1-1; D unclear. Material: PBMCs or T cells enriched from blood (not recorded which). The sequence derives from a woman between 25 and 40 years old who had recovered from COVID-19. For the CDR3, the DNA is TGTGCCAGCAGCGGCGGAGGAGTGGGCGCTGAAGCTTTCTTT. This gives the protein CASSGGGVGAEAFF.